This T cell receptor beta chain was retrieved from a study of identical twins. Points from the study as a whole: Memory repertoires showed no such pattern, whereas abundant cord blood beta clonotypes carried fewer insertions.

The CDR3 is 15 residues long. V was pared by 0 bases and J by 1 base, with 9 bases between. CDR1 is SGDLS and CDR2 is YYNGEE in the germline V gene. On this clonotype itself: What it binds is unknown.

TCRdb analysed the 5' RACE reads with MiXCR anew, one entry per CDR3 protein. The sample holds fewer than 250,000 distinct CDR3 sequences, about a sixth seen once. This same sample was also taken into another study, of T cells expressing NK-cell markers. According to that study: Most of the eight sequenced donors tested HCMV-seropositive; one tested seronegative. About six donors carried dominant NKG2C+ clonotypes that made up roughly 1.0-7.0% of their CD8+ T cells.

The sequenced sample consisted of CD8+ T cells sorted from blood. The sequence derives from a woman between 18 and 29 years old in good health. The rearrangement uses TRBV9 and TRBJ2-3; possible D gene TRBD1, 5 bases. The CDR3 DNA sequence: TGTGCCAGCAGCGTAGCGTTGGGGCGCACAGATACGCAGTATTTT. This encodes CASSVALGRTDTQYF.